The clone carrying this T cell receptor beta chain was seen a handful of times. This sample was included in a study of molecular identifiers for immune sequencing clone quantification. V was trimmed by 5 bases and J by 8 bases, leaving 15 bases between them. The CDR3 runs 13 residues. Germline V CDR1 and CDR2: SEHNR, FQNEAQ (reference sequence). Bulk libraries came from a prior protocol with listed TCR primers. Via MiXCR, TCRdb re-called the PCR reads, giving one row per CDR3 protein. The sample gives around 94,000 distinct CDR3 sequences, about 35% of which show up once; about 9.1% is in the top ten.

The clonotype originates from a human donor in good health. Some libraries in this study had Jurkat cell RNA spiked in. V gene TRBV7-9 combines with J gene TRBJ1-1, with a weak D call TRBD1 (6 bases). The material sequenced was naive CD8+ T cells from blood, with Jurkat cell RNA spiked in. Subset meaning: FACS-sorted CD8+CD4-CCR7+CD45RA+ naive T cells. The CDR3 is CASSTLGAWEAFF. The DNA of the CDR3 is TGTGCCAGCAGCACGTTGGGGGCTTGGGAAGCTTTCTTT.